This TCR beta chain was recovered during a study of identical twins. There are a few counts of this clonotype. The antigen remains unidentified. CDR3 size: 19 residues. Germline V CDR1 and CDR2: MNHEY, SVGAGI. V dropped 0 bases and J dropped 2; count of bases not matched to a gene: 10. Unique molecular identifiers were present on the cDNA, which also gained a universal primer site by template switching. TCRdb re-called the 5' RACE reads through MiXCR, storing one row per CDR3 protein. The repertoire holds nearly 250,000 distinct CDR3 sequences, with roughly 7% as singletons. Donors were all healthy Caucasians. Study-wide results and limits: Compared with unrelated sharing, twin-shared out-of-frame alpha sequences had more low-probability sequences. The more abundant beta clonotypes in cord blood had fewer insertions, and memory repertoires did not show this.

This sample also belongs to another study, concerning yellow fever vaccine responses in identical twins.

Source material: memory (CD45RO+) T cells sorted from blood. The receptor's source is a woman aged 18-29 years in good health. This chain connects TRBV6-5 to TRBJ2-7; TRBD2 matches 13 bases. The DNA of the CDR3 is TGTGCCAGCAGTTACTCCGGACTAGCGGGAGTAACTGGAGCCTACGAGCAGTACTTC. It translates to CASSYSGLAGVTGAYEQYF.